The 15 T cell receptor beta chains in this list originate from one sample, sequenced in a study of molecular identifiers for immune sequencing clone quantification listed by TCRdb under 2018. Library prep was done by PCR. The instrument given in TCRdb is Illumina HiSeq 4000. The public reads were reprocessed in TCRdb via fastp at Q25 and MiXCR, keeping in-frame beta chains. Rows merge per CDR3 protein into single entries with the most common DNA and genes. Here the sample has under 600,000 distinct CDR3 sequences; about a fifth occur a single time. More than 0.8% of the sample goes to the ten largest clones. Sequenced sample: naive CD8+ T cells from blood, with Jurkat cell RNA spiked in. What this sample's cell subset or site label stands for: FACS-sorted CD8+CD4-CCR7+CD45RA+ naive T cells. The receptor source for this set is a human donor in good health. Some libraries in this study had Jurkat cell RNA spiked in.

CDR3 DNA sequence: TGTGCCAGCAGACACGGACAGGGCATACAGCCCCAGCATTTT. It yields the protein CASRHGQGIQPQHF. The chain has TRBV6-2 or TRBV6-3 and TRBJ1-5, with 8 nucleotides matching TRBD1. The CDR3 extends over 14 amino acids. V lost 6 bases, J lost 7 bases, and 8 bases stayed unmatched. Germline CDR1 reads MNHEY; CDR2 reads SVGEGT.

This chain links TRBV19 with TRBJ1-5, with 9 positions matching TRBD1. Trimming cost V 7 bases and J 3 bases; bases outside gene matches: 4. CDR3 length equals 14 residues. Germline V gives CDR1 LNHDA, CDR2 SQIVND (reference sequence). CDR3 amino acids: CASKTGGPNQPQHF. CDR3 nucleotides: TGTGCCAGTAAGACAGGGGGTCCCAATCAGCCCCAGCATTTT.

This clonotype was counted between two and nine times. The genes are TRBV12-3 or TRBV12-4 and TRBJ2-2, with D maybe TRBD1 (6 bases). V gave up 5 bases and J gave up 12 bases, with 10 bases separating them. CDR3 size: 11 residues. CDR3 DNA sequence: TGTGCCAGCAGTCCGGGACATAAGCTGTTTTTT. Encoded protein: CASSPGHKLFF.

With respect to this clonotype: A clone one base away is much larger, so this may be a read error. The rearrangement uses TRBV12-3 or TRBV12-4 and TRBJ2-7; D unclear. Trimming shortened V by 5 bases and J by 4 bases, and 15 bases separated the two germline ends. CDR3 size: 14 residues. The CDR3 protein is CASSPPEGRYEQYF. CDR3 DNA: TGTGCCAGCAGTCCGCCGGAAGGAAGGTACGAGCAGTACTTC.

This clonotype was observed a handful of times. This sequence joins TRBV14 and TRBJ2-1; TRBD1 might be the D (6 bases). Trimming took off 3 bases at V and 1 base at J, with 7 bases between the two ends. The CDR3 totals 14 residues. Germline lookup yields CDR1 SGHDN and CDR2 FVKESK. The CDR3 sequence is CASSHTGSYNEQFF. The CDR3 DNA is TGTGCCAGCAGCCATACAGGGTCCTACAATGAGCAGTTCTTC.

Many counts were recorded for this clonotype. The V call is TRBV19, the J call TRBJ2-5, with 13 bases that match TRBD2. Germline values: CDR1 LNHDA, CDR2 SQIVND (reference sequence). This CDR3 has 18 residues. The trim removed 5 bases at V and 1 base at J, leaving 10 bases unmatched. The CDR3 reads CASSQGTSGKTSQETQYF. As DNA, the CDR3 is TGTGCCAGTAGTCAGGGGACTAGCGGGAAGACCTCCCAAGAGACCCAGTACTTC.

The chain employs TRBV19 and TRBJ2-6; a possible D gene is TRBD1 (6 bases). CDR3 length: 17 residues. Trimming took off 3 bases at V and 0 bases at J, with 12 bases between the two ends. Per the germline V gene, CDR1 is LNHDA and CDR2 is SQIVND (reference sequence). The CDR3 loop is CASSIYGGYSGANVLTF. CDR3 DNA: TGTGCCAGTAGTATTTATGGGGGCTACTCTGGGGCCAACGTCCTGACTTTC.

This clonotype was seen repeatedly, ten times or more. J is TRBJ2-3 and V is TRBV20-1; TRBD2 matches 9 bases. Germline V gives CDR1 DFQATT, CDR2 SNEGSKA (reference sequence). The V gene end was trimmed by 6 bases and the J gene end by 1 base; junction bases not matched to a gene: 5. This CDR3 is 14 amino acids long. CDR3: CSANSGSGTDTQYF. Written as DNA, the CDR3 is TGCAGTGCCAATAGCGGGAGCGGCACAGATACGCAGTATTTT.

The V call is TRBV4-3, the J call TRBJ1-1; the D is unclear. V lost 5 bases and J lost 1, with 8 bases in between. The CDR3 consists of 13 residues. Germline assignment: CDR1 LGHNA and CDR2 YSLEER. The chain's CDR3 is CASSIWENTEAFF. The CDR3 nucleotides are TGCGCCAGCAGCATTTGGGAGAACACTGAAGCTTTCTTT.

For this clonotype: This may stem from a read error, because a much larger clone lies one nucleotide away. The J gene is TRBJ2-7, the V gene TRBV20-1; 11 bases line up with TRBD2. The CDR3 totals 14 residues. Germline V gene lookup returns CDR1 DFQATT and CDR2 SNEGSKA (reference sequence). Trimming cost V 8 bases and J 1 base; bases outside gene matches: 7. Here the CDR3 DNA reads TGCAGTACGACCGGGACTAGCGGTTCCTACGAGCAGTACTTC. This gives the protein CSTTGTSGSYEQYF.

This clonotype was counted a few times. The chain is built from TRBV7-9 and TRBJ1-5, with TRBD1 matching over 8 bases. Trimming took 4 bases from V and 6 from J; bases not matched to a gene: 5. Germline-derived CDR1 and CDR2 are SEHNR and FQNEAQ (reference sequence). This CDR3 is 14 amino acids long. The CDR3 DNA sequence: TGTGCCAGCAGCTCGGGGACAGGACTTCAGCCCCAGCATTTT. It specifies CASSSGTGLQPQHF.

The chain recombines TRBV11-2 with TRBJ2-7, with 9 nucleotides matching TRBD2. CDR1 SGHAT and CDR2 FQNNGV come from the germline V gene. The junction had 6 bases not matched to a gene; V was cut back by 1 base and J by 5 bases. The CDR3 loop spans 15 amino acids. The CDR3 sequence is CASSLAAGGLHEQYF. CDR3 coding DNA: TGTGCCAGCAGCTTAGCGGCGGGGGGGCTACACGAGCAGTACTTC.

This clonotype was seen a single time. The V call is TRBV6-5, the J call TRBJ1-1; D uncertain. V lost 2 bases and J 0 bases, leaving 7 bases between the germline ends. Germline V gene data show CDR1 as MNHEY and CDR2 as SVGAGI. The CDR3 spans 14 residues. CDR3 nucleotide sequence: TGTGCCAGCAGTTACGCGAGCATGAACACTGAAGCTTTCTTT. It yields the protein CASSYASMNTEAFF.

This clonotype has ten or more counts. The chain employs TRBV6-5 and TRBJ1-1; 9 bases agree with TRBD1. The germline V gene encodes CDR1 MNHEY and CDR2 SVGAGI. Losses at the gene ends were 6 bases for V and 4 bases for J; bases not matched to a gene: 6. This CDR3 contains 14 residues. The CDR3 is CASRPGTGITEAFF. CDR3 DNA: TGTGCCAGCAGGCCCGGGACAGGGATCACTGAAGCTTTCTTT.

The rearrangement uses TRBV5-6 and TRBJ2-3; the D is unclear. With 4 bases removed from V and 6 bases from J, the gap between germline ends came to 18 bases. The CDR3 length is 15 residues. Germline V gene data show CDR1 as SGHDT and CDR2 as YYEEEE. The CDR3 is CASSTGPLTLDTQYF. The CDR3 coding sequence is TGTGCCAGCAGCACCGGACCGTTGACTCTGGATACGCAGTATTTT.